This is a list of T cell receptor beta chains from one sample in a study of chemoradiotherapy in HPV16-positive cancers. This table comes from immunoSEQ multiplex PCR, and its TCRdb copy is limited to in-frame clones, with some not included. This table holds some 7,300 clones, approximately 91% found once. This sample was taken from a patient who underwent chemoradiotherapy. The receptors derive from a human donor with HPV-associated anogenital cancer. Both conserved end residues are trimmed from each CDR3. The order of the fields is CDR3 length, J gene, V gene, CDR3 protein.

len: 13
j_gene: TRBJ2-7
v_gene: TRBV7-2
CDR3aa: ASSLEPGTGFEQY

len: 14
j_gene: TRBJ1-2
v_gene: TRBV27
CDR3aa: ASSLFFTGDNYGYT

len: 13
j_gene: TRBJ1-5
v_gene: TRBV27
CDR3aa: ASSGQGTLNQPQH

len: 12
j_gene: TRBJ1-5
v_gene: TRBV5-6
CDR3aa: ASSLSGIRQPQH

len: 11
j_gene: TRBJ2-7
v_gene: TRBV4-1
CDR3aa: ASSLGTRYEQY

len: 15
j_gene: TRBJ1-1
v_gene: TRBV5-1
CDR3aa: ASSLYRKGASNTEAF

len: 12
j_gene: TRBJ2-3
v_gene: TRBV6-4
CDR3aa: ASSVAGEADTQY

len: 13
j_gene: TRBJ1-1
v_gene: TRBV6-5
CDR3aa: ASSYSGGLVTEAF

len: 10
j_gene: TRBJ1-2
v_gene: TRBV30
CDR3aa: AWSWANYGYT

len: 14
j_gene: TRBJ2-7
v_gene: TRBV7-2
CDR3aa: ASSLGGDMPIYEQY

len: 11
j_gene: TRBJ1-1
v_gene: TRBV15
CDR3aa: ATSRVKGTEAF

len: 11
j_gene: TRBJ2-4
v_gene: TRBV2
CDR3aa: ASSGGYLNIQY

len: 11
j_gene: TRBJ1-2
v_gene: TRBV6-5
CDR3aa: ASSPGPNYGYT

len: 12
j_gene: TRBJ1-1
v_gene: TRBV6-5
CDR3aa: ASSYNFGSTEAF

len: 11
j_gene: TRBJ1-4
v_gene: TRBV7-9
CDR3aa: ARPTTGNEKLF

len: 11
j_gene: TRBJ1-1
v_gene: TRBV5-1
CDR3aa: ASSLTKGLEAF

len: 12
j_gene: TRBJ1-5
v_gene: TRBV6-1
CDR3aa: ASTLRTKAQPQH

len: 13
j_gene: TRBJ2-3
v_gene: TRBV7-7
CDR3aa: ASSKKGVSTDTQY

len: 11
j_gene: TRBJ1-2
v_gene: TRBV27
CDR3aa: ASSSLTVTGYT

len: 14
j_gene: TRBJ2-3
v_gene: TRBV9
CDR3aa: ASSVRGLSYTDTQY

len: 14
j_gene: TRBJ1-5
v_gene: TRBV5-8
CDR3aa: ASSLRFLDGNQPQH

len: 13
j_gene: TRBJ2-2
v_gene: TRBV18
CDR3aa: ASSPRQGSTGELF

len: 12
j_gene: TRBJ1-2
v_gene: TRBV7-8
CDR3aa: ASSLTDRDYGYT

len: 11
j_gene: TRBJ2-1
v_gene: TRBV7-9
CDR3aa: ASSLSGSNEQF

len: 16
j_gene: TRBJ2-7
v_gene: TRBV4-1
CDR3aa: ASSQTTPTKTGTYEQY

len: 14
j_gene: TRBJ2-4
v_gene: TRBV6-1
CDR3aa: ASSETGVLAKNIQY

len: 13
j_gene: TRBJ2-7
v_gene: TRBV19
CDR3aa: ASPPRAPPKDEQY

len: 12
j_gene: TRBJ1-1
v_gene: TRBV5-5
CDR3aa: ASSGTGDHTEAF

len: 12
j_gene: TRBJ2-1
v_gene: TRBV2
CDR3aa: ASSDQRGDREQF

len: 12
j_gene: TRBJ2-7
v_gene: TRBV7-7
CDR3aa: ASSLAQGLYEQY

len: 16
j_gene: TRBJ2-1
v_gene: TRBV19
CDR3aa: ASSIDHPTGRYYNEQF

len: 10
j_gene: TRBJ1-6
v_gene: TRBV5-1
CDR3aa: ASSFGNSPLH

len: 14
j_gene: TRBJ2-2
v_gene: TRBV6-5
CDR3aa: ASSYSVSGWAGELF

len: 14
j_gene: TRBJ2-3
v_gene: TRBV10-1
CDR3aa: ASSEFLTLRTDTQY

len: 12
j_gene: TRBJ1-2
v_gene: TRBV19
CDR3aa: ASSIQGVEYGYT

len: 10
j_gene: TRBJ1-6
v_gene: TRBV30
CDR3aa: AWSSGRSPLH

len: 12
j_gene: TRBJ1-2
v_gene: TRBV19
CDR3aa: ASRTGTGVGGYT

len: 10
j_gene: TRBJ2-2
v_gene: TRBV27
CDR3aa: ASSLGGGELF

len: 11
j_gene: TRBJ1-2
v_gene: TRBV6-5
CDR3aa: ASTRSGRYGYT

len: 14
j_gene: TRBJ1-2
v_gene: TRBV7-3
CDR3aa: ASSSPRWRVKSGYT

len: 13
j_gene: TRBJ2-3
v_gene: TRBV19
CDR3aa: ASSGQGDTTDTQY

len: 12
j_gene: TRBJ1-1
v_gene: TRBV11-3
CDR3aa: ASSLAQGRTEAF

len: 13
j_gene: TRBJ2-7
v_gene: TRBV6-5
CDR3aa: ASSYGQGAYREQY

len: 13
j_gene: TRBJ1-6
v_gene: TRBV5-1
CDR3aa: ASSLEDLRSSPLH

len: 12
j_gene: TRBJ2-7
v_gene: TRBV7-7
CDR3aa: ASSLARLSYEQY

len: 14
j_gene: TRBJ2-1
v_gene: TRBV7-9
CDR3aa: ASSGYSGSSYNEQF

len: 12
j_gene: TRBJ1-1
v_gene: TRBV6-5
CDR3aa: ASGVRGGNTEAF

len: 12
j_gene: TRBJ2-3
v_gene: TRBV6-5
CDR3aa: ASRRTREHGTQY

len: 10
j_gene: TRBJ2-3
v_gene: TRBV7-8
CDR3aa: ASSLAADTQY

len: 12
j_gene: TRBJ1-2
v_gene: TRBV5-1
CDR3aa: ASSLAGTGGGYT

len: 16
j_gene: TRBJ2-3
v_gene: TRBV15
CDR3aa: ATSRDLGQGGAGDTQY

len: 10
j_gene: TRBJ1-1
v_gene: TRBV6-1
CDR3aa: AGGWGGTEAF

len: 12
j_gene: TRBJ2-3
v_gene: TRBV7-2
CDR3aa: ASSSSGAGDTQY

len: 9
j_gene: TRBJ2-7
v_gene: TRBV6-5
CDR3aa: ASQGAGEQY

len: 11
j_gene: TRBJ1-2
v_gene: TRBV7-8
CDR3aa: ASSLEVAGGYT

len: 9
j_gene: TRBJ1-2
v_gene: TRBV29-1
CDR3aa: TVQADYGYT

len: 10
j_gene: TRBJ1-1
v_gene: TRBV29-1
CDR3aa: SVRGWVTEAF

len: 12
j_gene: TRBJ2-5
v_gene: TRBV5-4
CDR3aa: ASSGGVLQETQY